A single TCR beta chain is shown here with its context. Its antigen remains unknown. Method: immunoSEQ multiplex PCR; TCRdb's copy keeps in-frame clones and lacks some. The sample lists about 13,000 clones, around 77% occurring once. The sample belongs to a study of PD-1 blockade in classical Hodgkin lymphoma. Study overall: Intravenous nivolumab at 3 mg/kg was given to patients every 2 weeks.

V lost 2 bases to trimming and J lost 6 bases; unmatched junction nucleotides: 5. The germline V gene encodes CDR1 MGHRA and CDR2 YSYEKL. This CDR3 is 15 amino acids long. Every one of the patients relapsed after autologous stem cell transplantation (brentuximab vedotin exposure was variable). Findings of the study overall: Whoever responded completely had baseline diversity much like that seen in newly diagnosed patients.

The chain has TRBV4-1 and TRBJ2-3, with 10 positions matching TRBD2. This clonotype was obtained from a human donor with classical Hodgkin lymphoma. The sequencing used peripheral blood mononuclear cells (PBMCs), collected at baseline. CDR3 protein: CASSQFSGGADTQYF. The DNA for the CDR3 is TGCGCCAGCAGCCAATTCAGCGGGGGGGCGGATACGCAGTATTTT.